Shown below are 9 T cell receptor beta chains from a single sample sequenced in a study of identical twins. TCRdb re-analysed the 5' RACE reads in MiXCR, keeping a single row per CDR3 protein. This sample has approximately 590,000 distinct CDR3 sequences; around a tenth occur once, and the top ten carry roughly 3%. The same sample was also studied in work on yellow fever vaccine responses in identical twins.

Sequencing was performed on PBMCs. All receptors come from a young woman in good health.

Only a few counts were recorded for this clonotype. This rearrangement joins TRBV5-1 to TRBJ2-1; D is ambiguous. Trimming cost V 4 bases and J 6 bases, with 11 bases left between them. The germline gives CDR1 SGHRS, CDR2 YFSETQ. The length of the CDR3 is 13 residues. The CDR3 protein is CASSPGPPNEQFF. DNA for the CDR3: TGCGCCAGCAGCCCGGGCCCGCCCAATGAGCAGTTCTTC.

This clonotype has only a few counts. The chain links TRBV12-3 or TRBV12-4 to TRBJ2-4; the D gene is possibly TRBD2 (5 bases). CDR3 length equals 14 residues. V dropped 2 bases and J dropped 8 bases, with 13 bases sitting between them. Here the CDR3 reads CASSLWVGSDIQYF. Here the CDR3 DNA reads TGTGCCAGCAGTTTATGGGTAGGGAGTGACATTCAGTACTTC.

The table lists this clonotype with a few counts. V and J are TRBV6-1 and TRBJ2-3; no firm D call. The CDR3 contains 14 residues. Trimming shortened V by 8 bases and J by 4 bases, and 16 bases separated the two germline ends. Germline CDR1 MNHNS, CDR2 SASEGT. The CDR3 region has the DNA TGTGCCAGCGGCCCCCCTCCTGGGGCAGATACGCAGTATTTT. This sequence encodes CASGPPPGADTQYF.

This CDR3 is CASSLSHALAGGLNEQFF. CDR3 nucleotide sequence: TGTGCCAGCAGTTTATCCCACGCCCTAGCGGGGGGGCTCAATGAGCAGTTCTTC. This sequence joins TRBV27 and TRBJ2-1; TRBD2 matches at 12 bases. The CDR3 has 18 amino acids. Germline V CDR1 and CDR2: MNHEY, SMNVEV (reference sequence). V lost 0 bases, J lost 6 bases, and 9 bases stayed unmatched.

At least ten counts were recorded for this clonotype. The chain joins TRBV29-1 to TRBJ2-1, with D unresolved. The germline V and J ends were trimmed by 4 bases and 5 bases, with 9 bases remaining between them. The germline gives CDR1 SQVTM, CDR2 ANQGSEA. The CDR3 totals 12 residues. This CDR3 reads CSVGAVNNEQFF. The CDR3 nucleotides read TGCAGCGTTGGGGCGGTTAACAATGAGCAGTTCTTC.

The V and J genes are TRBV3-1 and TRBJ2-5; D not resolved. Germline V CDR1 and CDR2: LGHDT, YNNKEL (reference sequence). The germline V and J ends were trimmed by 6 bases and 7 bases, with 12 bases remaining between them. The CDR3 consists of 12 residues. This chain's CDR3 is CASSQTTGTQYF. The CDR3 DNA is TGTGCCAGCAGTCAGACGACGGGGACCCAGTACTTC.

This clonotype appeared many times. Compared with germline, one end of the junction differs, possibly owing to a read error. The chain's CDR3 is CASSVGADTQYF. The CDR3 region has the DNA TGCGCCAGCAGTGTGGGGGCAGATACGCAGTATTTT. The chain recombines TRBV2 with TRBJ2-3; D possibly uses TRBD1 or TRBD2 (5 bases each). The CDR3 covers 12 residues. The germline gives CDR1 SNHLY, CDR2 FYNNEI.

Ten or more counts support this clonotype. The chain joins TRBV12-3 or TRBV12-4 to TRBJ2-7, with D tentatively TRBD1 or TRBD2 (5 bases each). The CDR3 loop spans 14 amino acids. With 2 bases removed from V and 2 bases from J, the gap between germline ends came to 10 bases. Here the CDR3 reads CASSLTQGAYEQYF. In nucleotides, the CDR3 is TGTGCCAGCAGTTTAACTCAGGGAGCCTACGAGCAGTACTTC.

This clonotype has a count of ten or more. CDR3 DNA sequence: TGTGCCAGCAGCGTGTCCCAGGGGCCTGAAGCTTTCTTT. This codes for CASSVSQGPEAFF. V gene TRBV9 combines with J gene TRBJ1-1, with a possible D match to TRBD1 (6 bases). Germline CDR1 SGDLS, CDR2 YYNGEE. This CDR3 has 13 amino acids. Trimming removed 2 bases at V and 6 bases at J, with 11 bases between.